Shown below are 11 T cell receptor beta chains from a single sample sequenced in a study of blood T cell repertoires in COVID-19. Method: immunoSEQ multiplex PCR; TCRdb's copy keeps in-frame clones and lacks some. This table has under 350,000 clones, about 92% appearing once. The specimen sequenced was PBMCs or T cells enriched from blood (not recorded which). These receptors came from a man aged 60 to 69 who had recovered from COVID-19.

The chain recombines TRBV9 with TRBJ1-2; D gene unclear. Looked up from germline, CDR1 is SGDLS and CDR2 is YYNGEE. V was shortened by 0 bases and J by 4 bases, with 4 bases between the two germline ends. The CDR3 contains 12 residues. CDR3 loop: CASSVDTYGYTF. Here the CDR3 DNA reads TGTGCCAGCAGCGTAGACACCTATGGCTACACCTTC.

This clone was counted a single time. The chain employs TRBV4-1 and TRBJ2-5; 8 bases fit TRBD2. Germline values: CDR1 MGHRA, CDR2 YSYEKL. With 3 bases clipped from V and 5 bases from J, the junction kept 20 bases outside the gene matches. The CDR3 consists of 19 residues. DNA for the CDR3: TGCGCCAGCAGCCACAAACCACCGGAAAGCGGGAGAAGGGTGGAGACCCAGTACTTC. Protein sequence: CASSHKPPESGRRVETQYF.

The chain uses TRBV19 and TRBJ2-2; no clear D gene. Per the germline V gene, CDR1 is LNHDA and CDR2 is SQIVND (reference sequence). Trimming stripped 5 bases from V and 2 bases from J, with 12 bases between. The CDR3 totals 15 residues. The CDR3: CASSRQSVNTGELFF. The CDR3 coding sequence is TGTGCCAGTAGTCGCCAGAGCGTAAACACCGGGGAGCTGTTTTTT.

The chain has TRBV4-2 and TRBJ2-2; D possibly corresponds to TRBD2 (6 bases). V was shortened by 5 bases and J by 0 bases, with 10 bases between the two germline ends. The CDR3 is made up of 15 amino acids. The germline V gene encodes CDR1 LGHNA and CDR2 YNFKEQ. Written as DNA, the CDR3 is TGTGCCAGCAGCGGTAGCGGAGCGAACACCGGGGAGCTGTTTTTT. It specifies CASSGSGANTGELFF.

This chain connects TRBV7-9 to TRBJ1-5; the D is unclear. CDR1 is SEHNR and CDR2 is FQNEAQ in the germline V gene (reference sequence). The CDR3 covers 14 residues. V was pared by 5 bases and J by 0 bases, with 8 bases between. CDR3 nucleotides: TGTGCCAGCAGCCCCCCAGGTAGCAATCAGCCCCAGCATTTT. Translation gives CASSPPGSNQPQHF.

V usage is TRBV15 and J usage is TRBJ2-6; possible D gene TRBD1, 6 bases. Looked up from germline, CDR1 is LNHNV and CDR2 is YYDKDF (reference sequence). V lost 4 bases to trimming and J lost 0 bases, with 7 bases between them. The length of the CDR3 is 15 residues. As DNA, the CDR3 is TGTGCCACCAGCAAAGGGGGCTCTGGGGCCAACGTCCTGACTTTC. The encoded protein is CATSKGGSGANVLTF.

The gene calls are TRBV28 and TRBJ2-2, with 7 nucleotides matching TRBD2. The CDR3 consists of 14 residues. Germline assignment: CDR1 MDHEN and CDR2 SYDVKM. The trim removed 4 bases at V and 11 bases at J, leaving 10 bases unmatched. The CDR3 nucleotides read TGTGCCAGCAGTTCCAGACTAGCTTTGGGTGAGCTGTTTTTT. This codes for CASSSRLALGELFF. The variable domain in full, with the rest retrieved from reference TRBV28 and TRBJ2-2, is DVKVTQSSRYLVKRTGEKVFLECVQDMDHENMFWYRQDPGLGLRLIYFSYDVKMKEKGDIPEGYSVSREKKERFSLILESASTNQTSMYLCASSSRLALGELFFGEGSRLTVL.

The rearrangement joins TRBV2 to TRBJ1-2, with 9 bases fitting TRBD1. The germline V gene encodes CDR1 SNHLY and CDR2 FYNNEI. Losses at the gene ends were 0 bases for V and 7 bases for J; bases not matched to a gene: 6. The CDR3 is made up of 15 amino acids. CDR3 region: CASSEARDRVSGYTF. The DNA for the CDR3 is TGTGCCAGCAGTGAAGCGCGGGACAGGGTTTCTGGCTACACCTTC.

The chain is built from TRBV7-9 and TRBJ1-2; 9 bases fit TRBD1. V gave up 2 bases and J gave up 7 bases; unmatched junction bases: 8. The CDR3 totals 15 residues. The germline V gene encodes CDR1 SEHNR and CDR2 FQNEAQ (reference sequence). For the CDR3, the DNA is TGTGCCAGCAGCTTAATAGACAGGGGGACCAGTGGCTACACCTTC. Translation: CASSLIDRGTSGYTF.

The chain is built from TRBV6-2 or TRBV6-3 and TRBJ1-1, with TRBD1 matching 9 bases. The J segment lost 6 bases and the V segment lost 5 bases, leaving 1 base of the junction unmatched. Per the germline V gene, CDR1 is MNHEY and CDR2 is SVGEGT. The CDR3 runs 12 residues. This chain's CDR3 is CASSRTGAEAFF. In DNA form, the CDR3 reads TGTGCCAGCAGTCGGACAGGGGCTGAAGCTTTCTTT.

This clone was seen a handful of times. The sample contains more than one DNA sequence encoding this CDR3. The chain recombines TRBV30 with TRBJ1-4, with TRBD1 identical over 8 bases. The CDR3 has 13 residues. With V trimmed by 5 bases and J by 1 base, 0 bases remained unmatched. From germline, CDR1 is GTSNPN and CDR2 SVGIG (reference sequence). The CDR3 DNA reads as TGTGCCTGGGACAGGGGAACTAATGAAAAACTGTTTTTT. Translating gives CAWDRGTNEKLFF.